This record looks at one TCR beta chain sequence and its context. The source of the sample is a study of blood T cell repertoires in COVID-19. Turning to the study itself: Acute and convalescent COVID-19 specimens originated in the United States, Italy and Spain.

The germline gives CDR1 SNHLY, CDR2 FYNNEI. The CDR3 is made up of 15 amino acids. V was pared by 6 bases and J by 4 bases, with 11 bases of the junction left unmatched. Profiling relied on immunoSEQ multiplex PCR, and the TCRdb table lists in-frame clones only, not all of them. The sample has about 68,000 clones, roughly three quarters seen once. Sequences were obtained from peripheral blood. This clonotype was sampled from a woman in her 50s with acute or convalescent COVID-19. The chain joins TRBV2 to TRBJ1-1; 7 nucleotides align to TRBD1. The CDR3 protein is CASRRDRAEGTEAFF. CDR3 sequence (DNA): TGTGCCAGCAGGAGGGACAGAGCAGAGGGCACTGAAGCTTTCTTT.